Listed below are T cell receptor beta chains from one sample, sequenced in a study of blood T cell repertoires in COVID-19. Clones were sequenced by immunoSEQ multiplex PCR, and TCRdb holds only the in-frame ones, with some missing. The sample holds a few hundred thousand clones, 87% seen once. Input material: PBMCs or T cells enriched from blood (not recorded which). The receptors were sampled from a man between 18 and 35 years old with acute COVID-19. Each CDR3 is given with its conserved first and last residue. The D gene is left open where the match is weak. Size values are once, few and many counts, or a class for expanded clones, and some rows have none.

size: -
V: TRBV6-5
J: TRBJ2-5
length: 15
D: TRBD1
DNA: TGTGCCAGCAGTTACTCGACAGGGTCATATGAGACCCAGTACTTC
CDR3: CASSYSTGSYETQYF

size: -
V: TRBV27
J: TRBJ2-1
length: 15
D: -
DNA: TGTGCCAGCAGTTTATCCGGGGTCCCCTACAATGAGCAGTTCTTC
CDR3: CASSLSGVPYNEQFF

size: -
V: TRBV28
J: TRBJ2-1
length: 14
D: -
DNA: TGTGCCAGCAGTTTATTCAGGGGCTACAATGAGCAGTTCTTC
CDR3: CASSLFRGYNEQFF

size: -
V: TRBV27
J: TRBJ1-6
length: 14
D: TRBD1
DNA: TGTGCCAGCAGAAAAACAGGGGATCATTCACCCCTCCACTTT
CDR3: CASRKTGDHSPLHF

size: -
V: TRBV7-2
J: TRBJ1-2
length: 14
D: -
DNA: TGTGCCAGCAGCCCTGGCGGGACCGGGAGAGGCTACACCTTC
CDR3: CASSPGGTGRGYTF

size: -
V: TRBV2
J: TRBJ1-6
length: 14
D: -
DNA: TGTGCCAGCAGACAGAGCTCCTATAATTCACCCCTCCACTTT
CDR3: CASRQSSYNSPLHF

size: -
V: TRBV29-1
J: TRBJ1-2
length: 13
D: -
DNA: TGCAGCGTTGAAGATCCAGGGACAATGGGCTACACCTTC
CDR3: CSVEDPGTMGYTF

size: -
V: TRBV18
J: TRBJ1-1
length: 12
D: TRBD1
DNA: TGTGCCAGCTCACCAGACAGGGCTGAAGCTTTCTTT
CDR3: CASSPDRAEAFF

size: once
V: TRBV7-9
J: TRBJ2-1
length: 14
D: -
DNA: TGTGCCAGCAGCTCACCAGCGGACTACAATGAGCAGTTCTTC
CDR3: CASSSPADYNEQFF

size: few
V: TRBV19
J: TRBJ1-4
length: 15
D: TRBD1
DNA: TGTGCCAGTAGTGCCCAACAGGGGCGAGGGGAAAAACTGTTTTTT
CDR3: CASSAQQGRGEKLFF

size: -
V: TRBV7-9
J: TRBJ1-4
length: 14
D: TRBD1
DNA: TGTGCCAGCACCCAGACAGGGACTAATGAAAAACTGTTTTTT
CDR3: CASTQTGTNEKLFF

size: once
V: TRBV9
J: TRBJ1-2
length: 12
D: -
DNA: TGTGCCAGCAGCTCGGGACTTCAGAGATACACCTTC
CDR3: CASSSGLQRYTF

size: once
V: TRBV4-1
J: TRBJ2-1
length: 14
D: -
DNA: TGCGCCAGCAGCCAGGGCATGAATGCCAATGAGCAGTTCTTC
CDR3: CASSQGMNANEQFF

size: -
V: TRBV28
J: TRBJ1-1
length: 16
D: -
DNA: TGTGCCAGCAGTTTTTCCTTCGGGGGTTGGAACACTGAAGCTTTCTTT
CDR3: CASSFSFGGWNTEAFF

size: -
V: TRBV11-2
J: TRBJ2-3
length: 16
D: TRBD1
DNA: TGTGCCAGCAGCTTATTCCGGGACAGTAGAAAAGATACGCAGTATTTT
CDR3: CASSLFRDSRKDTQYF

size: once
V: TRBV24-1
J: TRBJ2-1
length: 14
D: -
DNA: TGTGCCACCAGGCCTGGGGGGGGCCACAATGAGCAGTTCTTC
CDR3: CATRPGGGHNEQFF

size: -
V: TRBV7-8
J: TRBJ2-3
length: 13
D: TRBD2
DNA: TGTGCCAGCAGCGGACGGGAGGGCCCTACGCAGTATTTT
CDR3: CASSGREGPTQYF

size: -
V: TRBV19
J: TRBJ2-7
length: 14
D: -
DNA: TGTGCCAGTAGTATAGACGGAGGTGGGGACGAGCAGTACTTC
CDR3: CASSIDGGGDEQYF

size: -
V: TRBV5-8
J: TRBJ2-1
length: 16
D: TRBD2
DNA: TGTGCCAGCAGCTCGGCAAGGACTAGCGGGCCCCGGGAGCAGTTCTTC
CDR3: CASSSARTSGPREQFF

size: -
V: TRBV19
J: TRBJ2-7
length: 19
D: TRBD2
DNA: TGTGCCAGTAGTATAGATGGCCTAGCGGGAGGCCGTTACCTATACGAGCAGTACTTC
CDR3: CASSIDGLAGGRYLYEQYF

size: -
V: TRBV4-2
J: TRBJ2-1
length: 16
D: TRBD2
DNA: TGTGCCAGCAGCCAAGCAGGACTAGCGGGAGGCAATGAGCAGTTCTTC
CDR3: CASSQAGLAGGNEQFF

size: -
V: TRBV21-1
J: TRBJ2-7
length: 14
D: -
DNA: TGTGCCAGCAGCCCTCTGACAGGCATACGAGAGCAGTACTTC
CDR3: CASSPLTGIREQYF

size: once
V: TRBV27
J: TRBJ2-7
length: 14
D: TRBD2
DNA: TGTGCCAGCAGACTAGCGGGTGGGGCCTACGAGCAGTACTTC
CDR3: CASRLAGGAYEQYF

size: -
V: TRBV11-3
J: TRBJ2-2
length: 14
D: -
DNA: TGTGCCAGCAGCACGCGGCAGAACACCGGGGAGCTGTTTTTT
CDR3: CASSTRQNTGELFF

size: -
V: TRBV9
J: TRBJ2-2
length: 13
D: -
DNA: TGTGCCAGCAGCGTAGTCGGCACCGGGGAGCTGTTTTTT
CDR3: CASSVVGTGELFF

size: -
V: TRBV15
J: TRBJ1-5
length: 14
D: -
DNA: TGTGCCACCAGTCCTTCTCGGGATGGCCAGCCCCAGCATTTT
CDR3: CATSPSRDGQPQHF

size: -
V: TRBV7-8
J: TRBJ2-1
length: 14
D: TRBD1
DNA: TGTGCCAGTCTTCCAGGGGGCTTGGGCGATGAGCAGTTCTTC
CDR3: CASLPGGLGDEQFF

size: few
V: TRBV3-1/TRBV3-2
J: TRBJ1-6
length: 15
D: -
DNA: TGTGCCAGCAGCCAAGATGGGGGGGGCCGGTCACCCCTCCACTTT
CDR3: CASSQDGGGRSPLHF

size: -
V: TRBV4-2
J: TRBJ2-6
length: 18
D: TRBD2
DNA: TGTGCCAGCAGCCCAAGGGAGACTAGCGTCTCTGGGGCCAACGTCCTGACTTTC
CDR3: CASSPRETSVSGANVLTF

size: -
V: TRBV24-1
J: TRBJ2-1
length: 15
D: TRBD2
DNA: TGTGCCACCAGTGACCCCGGGACTAGCGTTAATGAGCAGTTCTTC
CDR3: CATSDPGTSVNEQFF

size: -
V: TRBV4-1
J: TRBJ1-2
length: 14
D: -
DNA: TGCGCCAGCAGCCCTACCAGGACTAACTATGGCTACACCTTC
CDR3: CASSPTRTNYGYTF

size: -
V: TRBV7-2
J: TRBJ1-1
length: 15
D: -
DNA: TGTGCCAGCAGTACCGATACAGGGACGAACACTGAAGCTTTCTTT
CDR3: CASSTDTGTNTEAFF

size: -
V: TRBV11-2
J: TRBJ2-1
length: 17
D: TRBD1
DNA: TGTGCCAGCAGCGTTAGCCCGAGACAGGGGCCATACAATGAGCAGTTCTTC
CDR3: CASSVSPRQGPYNEQFF

size: -
V: TRBV11-2
J: TRBJ1-1
length: 14
D: -
DNA: TGTGCCAGCAGCTCGGGTCTTCGGGACACTGAAGCTTTCTTT
CDR3: CASSSGLRDTEAFF

size: few
V: TRBV18
J: TRBJ1-1
length: 12
D: -
DNA: TGTGCCAGCTCACCAAAGGGTCAGGGGGCTTTCTTT
CDR3: CASSPKGQGAFF

size: -
V: TRBV5-5
J: TRBJ2-7
length: 15
D: -
DNA: TGTGCCAGCAGAAGGACGGTGGACAGCTCCTACGAGCAGTACTTC
CDR3: CASRRTVDSSYEQYF

size: -
V: TRBV28
J: TRBJ2-5
length: 13
D: TRBD1
DNA: TGTGCCAGCAGTTTAGACAGGGGTGAGACCCAGTACTTC
CDR3: CASSLDRGETQYF

size: -
V: TRBV18
J: TRBJ1-1
length: 14
D: -
DNA: TGTGCCAGCTCACCACAGGGACACTACACTGAAGCTTTCTTT
CDR3: CASSPQGHYTEAFF

size: -
V: TRBV5-4
J: TRBJ2-7
length: 14
D: -
DNA: TGTGCCAGCAGCCCCCCTTGGAGCTCCTACGAGCAGTACTTC
CDR3: CASSPPWSSYEQYF

size: once
V: TRBV3-1/TRBV3-2
J: TRBJ1-1
length: 17
D: -
DNA: TGTGCCAGCAGCCAAGAAAAGACCGGGACATTTGACACTGAAGCTTTCTTT
CDR3: CASSQEKTGTFDTEAFF

size: -
V: TRBV6-5
J: TRBJ2-3
length: 15
D: TRBD2
DNA: TGTGCCAGCAGACCGGGACTATCACCCTCAGATACGCAGTATTTT
CDR3: CASRPGLSPSDTQYF

size: -
V: TRBV6-2/TRBV6-3
J: TRBJ1-5
length: 13
D: -
DNA: TGTGCCAGCAGTCTTGGGCGGGATCAGCCCCAGCATTTT
CDR3: CASSLGRDQPQHF

size: -
V: TRBV30
J: TRBJ2-1
length: 14
D: -
DNA: TGTGCCTGGAGTTCAGCGGTCTCCTACAATGAGCAGTTCTTC
CDR3: CAWSSAVSYNEQFF

size: -
V: TRBV5-4
J: TRBJ2-5
length: 13
D: -
DNA: TGTGCCAGCAGCAGCCGGGACCAAGAGACCCAGTACTTC
CDR3: CASSSRDQETQYF

size: -
V: TRBV16
J: TRBJ2-1
length: 17
D: TRBD2
DNA: TGTGCCAGCAGCCAATATGGGAGGGCGGGAGTCTACAATGAGCAGTTCTTC
CDR3: CASSQYGRAGVYNEQFF

size: -
V: TRBV7-7
J: TRBJ2-1
length: 14
D: -
DNA: TGTGCTAGCAGCTTAGCTGGGCAGGTTAATGAGCAGTTCTTC
CDR3: CASSLAGQVNEQFF

size: -
V: TRBV28
J: TRBJ2-5
length: 16
D: TRBD1
DNA: TGTGCCAGCAGTTTACAGCCGGGACAGGGATTAGAGACCCAGTACTTC
CDR3: CASSLQPGQGLETQYF

size: once
V: TRBV7-8
J: TRBJ1-5
length: 14
D: -
DNA: TGTGCCAGCAGCTGGGGACACTCCAATCAGCCCCAGCATTTT
CDR3: CASSWGHSNQPQHF

size: once
V: TRBV6-5
J: TRBJ2-1
length: 13
D: TRBD2
DNA: TGTGCCAGCAGGGGACTAGCGGGAGTAGTGCAGTTCTTC
CDR3: CASRGLAGVVQFF

size: -
V: TRBV6-1
J: TRBJ2-7
length: 12
D: -
DNA: TGTGCCAGCAGTGAATCGGGACTCGAGCAGTACTTC
CDR3: CASSESGLEQYF

size: -
V: TRBV10-1
J: TRBJ1-5
length: 16
D: TRBD1
DNA: TGCGCCAGCACAGGAACTCCCGGGACAGGCAATCAGCCCCAGCATTTT
CDR3: CASTGTPGTGNQPQHF